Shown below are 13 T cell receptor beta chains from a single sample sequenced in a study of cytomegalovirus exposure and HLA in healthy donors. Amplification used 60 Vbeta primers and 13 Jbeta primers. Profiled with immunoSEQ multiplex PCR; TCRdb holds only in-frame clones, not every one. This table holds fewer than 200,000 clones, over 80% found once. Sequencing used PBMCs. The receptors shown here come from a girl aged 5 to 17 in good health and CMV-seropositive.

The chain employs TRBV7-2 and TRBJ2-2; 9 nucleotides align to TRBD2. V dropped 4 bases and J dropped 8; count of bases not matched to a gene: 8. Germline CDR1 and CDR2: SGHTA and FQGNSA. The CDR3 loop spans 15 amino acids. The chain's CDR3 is CASSSEAGGKGELFF. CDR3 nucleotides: TGTGCCAGCAGCTCTGAGGCGGGGGGGAAAGGGGAGCTGTTTTTT.

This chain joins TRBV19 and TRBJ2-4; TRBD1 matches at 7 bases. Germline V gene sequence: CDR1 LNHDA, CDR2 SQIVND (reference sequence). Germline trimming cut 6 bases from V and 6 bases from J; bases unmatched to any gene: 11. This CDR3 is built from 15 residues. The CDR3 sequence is CASSAPDPGGNIQYF. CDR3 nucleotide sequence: TGTGCCAGTAGCGCACCGGATCCAGGGGGAAACATTCAGTACTTC. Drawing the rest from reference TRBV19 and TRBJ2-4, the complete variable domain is DGGITQSPKYLFRKEGQNVTLSCEQNLNHDAMYWYRQDPGQGLRLIYYSQIVNDFQKGDIAEGYSVSREKKESFPLTVTSAQKNPTAFYLCASSAPDPGGNIQYFGAGTRLSVL.

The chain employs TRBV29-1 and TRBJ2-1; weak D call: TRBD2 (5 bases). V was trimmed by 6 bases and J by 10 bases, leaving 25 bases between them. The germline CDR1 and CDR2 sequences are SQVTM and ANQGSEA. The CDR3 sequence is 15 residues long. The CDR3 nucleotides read TGCAGCGTCGACGGGATTCACACCCCCCCAGAGGAGCAGTTCTTC. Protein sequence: CSVDGIHTPPEEQFF.

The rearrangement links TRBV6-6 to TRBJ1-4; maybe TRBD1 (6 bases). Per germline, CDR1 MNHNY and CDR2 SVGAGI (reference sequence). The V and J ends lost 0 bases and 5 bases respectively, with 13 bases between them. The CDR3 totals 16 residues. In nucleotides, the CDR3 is TGTGCCAGCAGTTACTCGACGGGACAAGGGAATGAAAAACTGTTTTTT. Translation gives CASSYSTGQGNEKLFF.

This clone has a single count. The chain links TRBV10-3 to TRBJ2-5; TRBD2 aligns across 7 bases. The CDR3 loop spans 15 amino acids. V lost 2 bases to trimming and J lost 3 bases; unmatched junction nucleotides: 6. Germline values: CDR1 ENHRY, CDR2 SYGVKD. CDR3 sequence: CAISEGRGVEETQYF. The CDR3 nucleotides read TGTGCCATCAGTGAGGGTCGGGGGGTCGAAGAGACCCAGTACTTC.

The CDR3 nucleotides read TGTGCCACCTCGGACAGTTCCTACGAGCAGTACTTC. This sequence encodes CATSDSSYEQYF. The chain uses TRBV25-1 and TRBJ2-7, with D perhaps matching TRBD1 (6 bases). The V gene's germline CDR1 is MGHDK and CDR2 SYGVNS. The CDR3 runs 12 residues. V lost 10 bases and J lost 1, with 11 bases in between.

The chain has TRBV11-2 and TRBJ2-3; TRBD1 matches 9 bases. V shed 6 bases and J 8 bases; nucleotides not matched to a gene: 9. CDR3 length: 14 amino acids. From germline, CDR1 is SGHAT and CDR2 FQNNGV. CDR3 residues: CASRSGQGGGTQYF. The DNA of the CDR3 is TGTGCCAGCAGGTCGGGACAGGGCGGCGGTACGCAGTATTTT.

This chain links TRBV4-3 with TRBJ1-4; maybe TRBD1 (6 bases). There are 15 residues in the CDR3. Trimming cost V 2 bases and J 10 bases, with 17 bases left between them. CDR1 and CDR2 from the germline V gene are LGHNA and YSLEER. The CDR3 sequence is CASSQLTGSEPKLFF. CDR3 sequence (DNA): TGCGCCAGCAGCCAACTAACAGGGTCTGAACCAAAACTGTTTTTT.

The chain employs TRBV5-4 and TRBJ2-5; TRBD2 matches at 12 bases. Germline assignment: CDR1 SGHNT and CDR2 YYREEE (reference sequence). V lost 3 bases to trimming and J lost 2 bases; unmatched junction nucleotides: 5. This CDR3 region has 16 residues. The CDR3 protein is CASSSRTSGEQETQYF. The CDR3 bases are TGTGCCAGCAGCTCACGGACTAGCGGGGAACAAGAGACCCAGTACTTC.

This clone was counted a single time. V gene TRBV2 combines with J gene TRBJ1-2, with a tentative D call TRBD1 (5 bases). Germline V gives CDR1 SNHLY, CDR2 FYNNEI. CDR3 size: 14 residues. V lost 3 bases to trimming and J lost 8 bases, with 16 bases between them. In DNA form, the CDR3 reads TGTGCCAGCAGTGAGAGGTTGCAGGGAAGCGGCTACACCTTC. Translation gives CASSERLQGSGYTF.

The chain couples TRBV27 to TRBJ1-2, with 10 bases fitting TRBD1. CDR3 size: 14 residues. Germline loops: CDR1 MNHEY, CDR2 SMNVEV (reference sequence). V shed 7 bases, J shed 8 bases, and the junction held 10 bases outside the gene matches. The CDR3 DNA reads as TGTGCCAGCACCAGCCGGGACAGGGGCGGCGGCTACACCTTC. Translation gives CASTSRDRGGGYTF.

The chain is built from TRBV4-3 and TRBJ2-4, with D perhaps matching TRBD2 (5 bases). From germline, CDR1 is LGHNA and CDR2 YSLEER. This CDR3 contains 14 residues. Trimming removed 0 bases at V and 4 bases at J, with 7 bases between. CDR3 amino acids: CASSQDEGKNIQYF. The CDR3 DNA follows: TGCGCCAGCAGCCAAGATGAGGGTAAAAACATTCAGTACTTC.

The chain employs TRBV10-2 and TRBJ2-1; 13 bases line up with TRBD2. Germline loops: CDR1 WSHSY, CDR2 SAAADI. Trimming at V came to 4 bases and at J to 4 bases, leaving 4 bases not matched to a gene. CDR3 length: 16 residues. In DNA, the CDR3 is TGCGCCAGCAGTGTGACTAGCGGGGGGTTTTACAATGAGCAGTTCTTC. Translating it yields CASSVTSGGFYNEQFF.